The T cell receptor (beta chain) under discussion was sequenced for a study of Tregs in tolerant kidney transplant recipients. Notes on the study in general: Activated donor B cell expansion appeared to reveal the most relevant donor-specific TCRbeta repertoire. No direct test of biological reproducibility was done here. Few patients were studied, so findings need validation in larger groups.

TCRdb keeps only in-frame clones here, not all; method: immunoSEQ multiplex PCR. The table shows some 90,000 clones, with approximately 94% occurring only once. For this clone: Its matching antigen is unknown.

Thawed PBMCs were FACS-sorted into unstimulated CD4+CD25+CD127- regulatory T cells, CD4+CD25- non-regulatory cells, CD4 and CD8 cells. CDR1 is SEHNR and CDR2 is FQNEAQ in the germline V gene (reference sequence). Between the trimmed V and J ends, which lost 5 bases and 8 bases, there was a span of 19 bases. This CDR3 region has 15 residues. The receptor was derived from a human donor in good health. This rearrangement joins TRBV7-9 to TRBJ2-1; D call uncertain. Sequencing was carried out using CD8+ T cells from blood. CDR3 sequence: CASSPYLNVWDEQFF. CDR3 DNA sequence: TGTGCCAGCAGCCCCTACCTAAACGTCTGGGATGAGCAGTTCTTC.